This T cell receptor (beta chain) originates from a study of blood T cells in healthy people across ages. A J-beta primer mix and a sample-barcoded 5' primer were used in a second PCR of roughly 6 to 12 cycles. TCRdb redid the calling of the 5' RACE reads with MiXCR, one entry per CDR3 protein. The table has 1.5 million to 2 million distinct CDR3 sequences, just under 50% seen once. Isolation of PBMCs gave at least 7 million cells per sample. This CDR3 spans 13 amino acids. Per germline, CDR1 MNHEY and CDR2 SVGAGI. Trimming shortened V by 6 bases and J by 5 bases, and 11 bases separated the two germline ends. Overall study findings and caveats: As age increased, TCR beta diversity per million T cells fell in a roughly linear fashion.

About this clonotype: What it binds is unknown.

The specimen sequenced was blood. The V call is TRBV6-5, the J call TRBJ1-5; D is ambiguous. This clonotype was obtained from a woman aged 35 to 49 in good health. The CDR3 DNA follows: TGTGCCAGCAGACCCATCGGGGATCAGCCCCAGCATTTT. Translated: CASRPIGDQPQHF.